The 22 T cell receptor beta chains below come from one sample, sequenced in a study of Ad26.COV2.S vaccination and SARS-CoV-2 variants. The table came from immunoSEQ multiplex PCR; TCRdb's copy has only in-frame clones and leaves some out. In the table there are about 260,000 clones, around 90% of which are singletons. The treatment: about 20 received Ad26.COV2.S at low or high dose, single or two shots; 5 received placebo; per-sample allocation not given. The samples were gathered on day 63 after the first injection of vaccine or placebo. The sample here was peripheral blood, taken in a trial of Ad26.COV2.S vaccine versus placebo. The receptors stem from a person between 18 and 65 years old who received the Ad26.COV2.S COVID-19 vaccine or a placebo.

The V gene is TRBV15, the J gene TRBJ1-1, with D hard to call. CDR3 length equals 14 residues. The germline V and J ends were trimmed by 0 bases and 3 bases, with 8 bases remaining between them. Germline CDR1 is LNHNV and CDR2 is YYDKDF (reference sequence). This CDR3 is CATSRDPGYTEAFF. The CDR3 DNA sequence: TGTGCCACCAGCAGAGATCCTGGATACACTGAAGCTTTCTTT.

This chain uses TRBV29-1 with TRBJ1-1; D call uncertain. The CDR3 consists of 11 residues. CDR1 SQVTM and CDR2 ANQGSEA come from the germline V gene. The V gene lost 5 bases and the J gene lost 6 bases, with 10 bases spanning the gap. CDR3 sequence (DNA): TGCAGCGTTAGAGACCAGCCTGAAGCTTTCTTT. Translating it yields CSVRDQPEAFF.

The chain carries TRBV9 and TRBJ1-6; the D is unclear. Between the trimmed V and J ends, which lost 4 bases and 8 bases, there was a span of 16 bases. Germline loops: CDR1 SGDLS, CDR2 YYNGEE. The length of the CDR3 is 15 residues. CDR3 in amino acids: CASSLQSVGDSPLHF. The CDR3 DNA follows: TGTGCCAGCAGCCTACAGTCTGTCGGGGATTCACCCCTCCACTTT.

J is TRBJ2-2 and V is TRBV7-2; 7 bases match TRBD1. The CDR3 is 17 residues long. V dropped 5 bases and J dropped 6; count of bases not matched to a gene: 15. The germline CDR1 and CDR2 sequences are SGHTA and FQGNSA. The CDR3 here is CASSAITGASPPGELFF. In nucleotides, the CDR3 is TGTGCCAGCAGCGCCATAACAGGGGCGAGTCCCCCCGGGGAGCTGTTTTTT.

The V and J genes are TRBV27 and TRBJ2-1; D tentatively fits TRBD1 or TRBD2 (5 bases each). Per germline, CDR1 MNHEY and CDR2 SMNVEV (reference sequence). This CDR3 is 13 amino acids long. Trimming removed 8 bases from V and 5 bases from J, with 13 bases in between. The CDR3 DNA reads TGTGCCAGCTCCCGGGACGCCAACAATGAGCAGTTCTTC. Protein: CASSRDANNEQFF.

V is TRBV18 and J is TRBJ2-7, with D perhaps TRBD2 (6 bases). The length of the CDR3 is 14 residues. Trimming removed 3 bases from V and 7 bases from J, with 16 bases in between. Germline V CDR1 and CDR2: KGHSH, LQKENI. Here the CDR3 reads CASSPLEVAGEQYF. As DNA, the CDR3 is TGTGCCAGCTCACCGTTAGAAGTCGCGGGGGAGCAGTACTTC.

This chain uses TRBV11-2 with TRBJ2-1, with 8 bases aligning to TRBD2. This CDR3 contains 15 residues. Losses at the gene ends were 7 bases for V and 4 bases for J; bases not matched to a gene: 9. From germline, CDR1 is SGHAT and CDR2 FQNNGV. For the CDR3, the DNA is TGTGCCAGCACCAAGGGGACTAGTGGTTACAATGAGCAGTTCTTC. Protein product: CASTKGTSGYNEQFF.

The rearrangement joins TRBV7-2 to TRBJ2-7; possibly TRBD2 for D (5 bases). Germline V gene data show CDR1 as SGHTA and CDR2 as FQGNSA. This CDR3 spans 14 amino acids. Trimming left V 1 base short and J 4 bases short, with 11 bases between. In DNA, the CDR3 is TGTGCCAGCAGCTTAGGAGGTCTAGCTTACGAGCAGTACTTC. Encoded protein: CASSLGGLAYEQYF.

The chain recombines TRBV7-3 with TRBJ1-2, with D unclear. The CDR3 spans 13 residues. CDR1 is SGHTA, CDR2 FQGTGA, per germline. V lost 5 bases and J 8 bases, leaving 15 bases between the germline ends. The CDR3 region is CASSPSPDGGYTF. CDR3 sequence (DNA): TGTGCCAGCAGCCCTTCCCCGGACGGGGGCTACACCTTC.

In DNA form, the CDR3 reads TGTGCCAGCAGCCCCTACGGTGGGCAGCCGATGATAGAAGATACGCAGTATTTT. Translation: CASSPYGGQPMIEDTQYF. This rearrangement joins TRBV5-4 to TRBJ2-3; D uncertain. Per germline, CDR1 SGHNT and CDR2 YYREEE (reference sequence). This CDR3 is built from 18 residues. V was clipped by 4 bases and J by 5 bases, with 26 bases between them.

This CDR3 is CASRGRTGGDYGYTF. The CDR3 DNA reads TGTGCCAGCAGAGGCAGGACAGGGGGCGACTATGGCTACACCTTC. The rearrangement uses TRBV9 and TRBJ1-2; 11 bases agree with TRBD1. Trimming took 5 bases from V and 3 from J; bases not matched to a gene: 6. The CDR3 has 15 amino acids. Germline V CDR1 and CDR2: SGDLS, YYNGEE.

This clone has just one count. V and J are TRBV19 and TRBJ2-1; D might be TRBD2 (6 bases). The CDR3 consists of 14 residues. In germline, CDR1 is LNHDA, CDR2 SQIVND (reference sequence). The V end lost 6 bases, the J end lost 5 bases, and 14 bases lay between the germline ends. CDR3 nucleotides: TGTGCCAGTAGGAAGGGGACTCCGAACAATGAGCAGTTCTTC. Amino acids: CASRKGTPNNEQFF.

The chain has TRBV5-1 and TRBJ2-7, with TRBD2 identical over 14 bases. This CDR3 is 17 amino acids long. Germline V gene data show CDR1 as SGHRS and CDR2 as YFSETQ. The trim removed 4 bases at V and 2 bases at J, leaving 8 bases unmatched. Written as DNA, the CDR3 is TGCGCCAGCAGCCCTGGGACTAGCGGGAGAGGTCCCTACGAGCAGTACGTC. Its translation: CASSPGTSGRGPYEQYV.

V usage is TRBV6-2 or TRBV6-3 and J usage is TRBJ2-1; 13 bases match TRBD2. The CDR3 runs 16 residues. From germline, CDR1 is MNHEY and CDR2 SVGEGT. With 1 base clipped from V and 8 bases from J, the junction kept 5 bases outside the gene matches. CDR3 sequence (DNA): TGTGCCAGCAGTTACTGGACTAGCGGGAGAAGCGATGAGCAGTTCTTC. This gives the protein CASSYWTSGRSDEQFF.

The rearrangement joins TRBV28 to TRBJ2-3; D uncertain. The CDR3 totals 15 residues. Trimming pared 2 bases from V and 2 bases from J, leaving 11 bases between. CDR1 and CDR2 from the germline V gene are MDHEN and SYDVKM. CDR3 DNA: TGTGCCAGCAGTTTACGGTCGGGTTACACAGATACGCAGTATTTT. Translated: CASSLRSGYTDTQYF.

As concerns this clone: The junction differs from germline at one of its ends, possibly a read error. CDR3 DNA sequence: TGTTTGGGGAACCAAGAGACCCAGTACTTC. Its translation: CLGNQETQYF. This chain links TRBV10-1 with TRBJ2-5; no definite D call. Germline V gives CDR1 WNHNN, CDR2 SYGVQD (reference sequence). This CDR3 region has 10 residues.

The J gene is TRBJ1-4, the V gene TRBV7-2; TRBD1 matches 9 bases. V shed 6 bases, J shed 4 bases, and the junction held 6 bases outside the gene matches. This CDR3 has 15 residues. Germline lookup yields CDR1 SGHTA and CDR2 FQGNSA. The CDR3 loop reads CASRIQGARNEKLFF. CDR3 coding DNA: TGTGCCAGCAGGATACAGGGGGCGCGTAATGAAAAACTGTTTTTT. Variable domain in full (rest from reference TRBV7-2 and TRBJ1-4): GAGVSQSPSNKVTEKGKDVELRCDPISGHTALYWYRQSLGQGLEFLIYFQGNSAPDKSGLPSDRFSAERTGGSVSTLTIQRTQQEDSAVYLCASRIQGARNEKLFFGSGTQLSVL.

This clone was seen a handful of times. The chain links TRBV18 to TRBJ2-1; 11 bases line up with TRBD2. Trimming removed 1 base from V and 8 bases from J; junction bases left unmatched: 4. In germline, CDR1 is KGHSH, CDR2 LQKENI. This CDR3 is built from 15 residues. CDR3 nucleotides: TGTGCCAGCTCACCACTAGCGGGAGGGCGACATGAGCAGTTCTTC. Protein: CASSPLAGGRHEQFF.

This rearrangement joins TRBV11-3 to TRBJ2-1; D is uncertain. CDR3 length: 14 residues. Trimming left V 2 bases short and J 4 bases short, with 9 bases between. Germline-derived CDR1 and CDR2 are SGHNT and YENEEA. The CDR3 coding sequence is TGTGCCAGCAGCTTACTCGGAGAGTACAATGAGCAGTTCTTC. It is translated as CASSLLGEYNEQFF.

In the case of this clone: The junction departs from the called germline gene at one end, perhaps through a read error. The chain links TRBV4-3 to TRBJ2-1; 13 nucleotides agree with TRBD2. The CDR3 runs 15 residues. Germline lookup yields CDR1 LGHNA and CDR2 YSLEER. DNA of the CDR3: TGCGCCAGCAGCCAAGATGGACTAGCGGGGGCTACCTGGGTCTTC. It codes for CASSQDGLAGATWVF.

The rearrangement uses TRBV7-2 and TRBJ2-7, with no clear D. Deletions cut 4 bases from V and 4 bases from J, with 5 bases between. The CDR3 length is 11 residues. Germline V CDR1 and CDR2: SGHTA, FQGNSA. The CDR3 DNA is TGTGCCAGCAGCTCCAGGTACGAGCAGTACTTC. Protein: CASSSRYEQYF.

V is TRBV5-8 and J is TRBJ1-3; TRBD1 aligns across 7 bases. V was pared by 0 bases and J by 0 bases, with 3 bases of the junction left unmatched. From germline, CDR1 is SGHTS and CDR2 YDEGEE. The CDR3 is 16 amino acids. The CDR3 region has the DNA TGTGCCAGCAGCTTGGGACAGGGACCCTCTGGAAACACCATATATTTT. Amino acid sequence: CASSLGQGPSGNTIYF.